This passage covers 3 T cell receptor beta chains from one sample sequenced in a study of T cells after yellow fever vaccination. MiXCR was run by TCRdb on the 5' RACE reads, yielding one entry per CDR3 protein. The profile shows about 340,000 distinct CDR3 sequences, 9.5% to 15% of them singletons. This sample comprised CD4+ T cells sorted from PBMCs, obtained 15 days after the yellow fever booster vaccination. The receptors were gathered from a man aged 18 to 30 who received the YFV17D yellow fever vaccine.

There are many counts of this clonotype. The genes are TRBV3-1 and TRBJ2-3; 9 bases are shared with TRBD2. This CDR3 spans 14 amino acids. Unmatched junction bases numbered 3, after V lost 4 bases and J lost 4 bases. Germline values: CDR1 LGHDT, CDR2 YNNKEL (reference sequence). In DNA form, the CDR3 reads TGTGCCAGCAGCCCGACTAGCGGAGCAGATACGCAGTATTTT. This encodes CASSPTSGADTQYF.

This clonotype has at least ten counts. The chain recombines TRBV10-3 with TRBJ1-6; D unresolved. The CDR3 sequence is 14 residues long. Trimming shortened V by 7 bases and J by 8 bases, and 15 bases separated the two germline ends. CDR1 is ENHRY, CDR2 SYGVKD, per germline. The CDR3 nucleotides are TGTGCCATCACCACGGACCCGAGGGATTCACCCCTCCACTTT. It specifies CAITTDPRDSPLHF.

Regarding this clonotype: The junction shows a germline mismatch at one end, possibly a read error. The chain combines TRBV11-2 with TRBJ2-5, with 9 bases fitting TRBD1. The CDR3 contains 15 residues. The germline gives CDR1 SGHAT, CDR2 FQNNGV. Here the CDR3 reads CASSLGGQGQGTQYF. The CDR3 nucleotides read TGTGCCAGCAGCTTGGGGGGACAGGGCCAAGGGACCCAGTACTTC.